The 18 T cell receptor beta chains in this list originate from one sample, sequenced in a study of blood T cell repertoires in COVID-19. Only in-frame clones appear in the TCRdb table, and some are missing; sequencing was by immunoSEQ multiplex PCR. The table includes around 25,000 clones, approximately 92% detected once. The sample was peripheral blood. These receptors came from a human donor in a cohort sampled during active COVID-19.

The V and J genes are TRBV6-2 or TRBV6-3 and TRBJ1-1; possibly TRBD1 for D (5 bases). The germline CDR1 and CDR2 sequences are MNHEY and SVGEGT. The CDR3 has 14 amino acids. The germline V and J ends were trimmed by 4 bases and 4 bases, with 13 bases remaining between them. CDR3 bases: TGTGCCAGCAGTTTCGGGGGGTTAGGCACTGAAGCTTTCTTT. Its translation: CASSFGGLGTEAFF.

The chain recombines TRBV12-3 or TRBV12-4 with TRBJ2-7; a weak D match, TRBD2 (5 bases). CDR3 length: 13 residues. Trimming took 6 bases from V and 0 from J, leaving 9 bases between them. CDR3 protein: CASSGGHSYEQYF. CDR3 bases: TGTGCCAGCAGCGGCGGGCACTCCTACGAGCAGTACTTC.

This chain joins TRBV10-3 and TRBJ1-6; D possibly corresponds to TRBD1 (5 bases). The CDR3 contains 15 residues. Germline lookup yields CDR1 ENHRY and CDR2 SYGVKD. Trimming left V 2 bases short and J 5 bases short, with 10 bases between. The CDR3 sequence: CAISEVGGDNSPLHF. The CDR3 DNA sequence: TGTGCCATCAGTGAGGTGGGGGGAGATAATTCACCCCTCCACTTT.

This chain uses TRBV27 with TRBJ1-5; tentatively, D is TRBD1 (6 bases). The CDR3 extends over 18 amino acids. V lost 1 base and J 1 base, leaving 17 bases between the germline ends. Germline loops: CDR1 MNHEY, CDR2 SMNVEV (reference sequence). The CDR3 region is CASSLFGGGLGSNQPQHF. CDR3 nucleotide sequence: TGTGCCAGCAGTTTATTTGGGGGGGGGCTCGGGAGCAATCAGCCCCAGCATTTT.

This chain links TRBV27 with TRBJ1-6; D perhaps matches TRBD1 (6 bases). This CDR3 contains 15 residues. Trimming stripped 5 bases from V and 7 bases from J, with 15 bases between. Per the germline V gene, CDR1 is MNHEY and CDR2 is SMNVEV (reference sequence). In DNA, the CDR3 is TGTGCCAGCAGTCCCCAGACAGGTGGGAATTCACCCCTCCACTTT. Amino acids: CASSPQTGGNSPLHF.

The chain recombines TRBV10-2 with TRBJ1-1; tentative D call: TRBD1 (6 bases). This CDR3 comprises 14 residues. Germline V CDR1 and CDR2: WSHSY, SAAADI. V was shortened by 6 bases and J by 1 base, with 12 bases between the two germline ends. The chain's CDR3 is CASSNTGPNTEAFF. The CDR3 DNA reads as TGCGCCAGCAGCAATACAGGGCCGAACACTGAAGCTTTCTTT.

This clone was detected only once. CDR3 nucleotide sequence: TGTGCCAGCAGCCCTTCGGGTTCAATCTACGAGCAGTACTTC. It yields the protein CASSPSGSIYEQYF. The V call is TRBV7-2, the J call TRBJ2-7; D is uncertain. V was clipped by 5 bases and J by 3 bases, with 14 bases between them. Germline CDR1 reads SGHTA; CDR2 reads FQGNSA. CDR3 length: 14 residues.

This clone was observed once. The chain carries TRBV7-8 and TRBJ2-2, with 7 bases identical to TRBD1. Germline loops: CDR1 SGHVS, CDR2 FQNEAQ. The ends lost 5 bases at V and 1 base at J; junction bases unmatched: 7. This CDR3 contains 16 residues. The CDR3 loop is CASSPRQGRNTGELFF. In nucleotides, the CDR3 is TGTGCCAGCAGCCCTAGACAGGGAAGGAACACCGGGGAGCTGTTTTTT. The whole variable domain, remainder taken from reference TRBV7-8 and TRBJ2-2, is GAGVSQSPRYKVAKRGQDVALRCDPISGHVSLFWYQQALGQGPEFLTYFQNEAQLDKSGLPSDRFFAERPEGSVSTLKIQRTQQEDSAVYLCASSPRQGRNTGELFFGEGSRLTVL.

This clone was detected only a few times. This sequence joins TRBV12-3 or TRBV12-4 and TRBJ1-5, with D unresolved. The germline V and J ends were trimmed by 3 bases and 2 bases, with 5 bases remaining between them. The CDR3 consists of 13 residues. CDR3 residues: CASSLSGNQPQHF. In DNA, the CDR3 is TGTGCCAGCAGTTTGAGTGGCAATCAGCCCCAGCATTTT.

The genes are TRBV29-1 and TRBJ2-7; 8 nucleotides agree with TRBD1. The V gene end was trimmed by 5 bases and the J gene end by 3 bases; junction bases not matched to a gene: 3. Germline lookup yields CDR1 SQVTM and CDR2 ANQGSEA. The CDR3 is made up of 12 amino acids. The CDR3 loop reads CSVLGQGYEQYF. The CDR3 DNA reads TGCAGCGTTCTTGGACAGGGCTACGAGCAGTACTTC.

The chain combines TRBV20-1 with TRBJ1-2; D is unclear. The length of the CDR3 is 11 residues. CDR1 and CDR2 from the germline V gene are DFQATT and SNEGSKA (reference sequence). V lost 4 bases and J 7 bases, leaving 10 bases between the germline ends. CDR3 in DNA: TGCAGTGCTAATGTAATCTCTGGCTACACCTTC. Its translation is CSANVISGYTF.

The chain carries TRBV4-1 and TRBJ2-1; 10 bases are a match to TRBD2. The germline CDR1 and CDR2 sequences are MGHRA and YSYEKL. V was pared by 1 base and J by 1 base, with 4 bases of the junction left unmatched. This CDR3 spans 17 amino acids. The CDR3 coding sequence is TGCGCCAGCAGCCAAGGGGTTAGCGGGGGGTCCTACAATGAGCAGTTCTTC. This translates into CASSQGVSGGSYNEQFF.

The chain carries TRBV7-6 and TRBJ2-1, with unresolved D. The CDR3 loop spans 12 amino acids. The V end was cut by 5 bases, the J end by 6 bases, with 8 bases between. Germline CDR1 reads SGHVS; CDR2 reads FNYEAQ. CDR3 loop: CASSDRFNEQFF. Here the CDR3 DNA reads TGTGCCAGCAGCGATCGGTTCAATGAGCAGTTCTTC. Using reference TRBV7-6 and TRBJ2-1 for the parts outside the CDR3, the full variable domain is GAGVSQSPRYKVTKRGQDVALRCDPISGHVSLYWYRQALGQGPEFLTYFNYEAQQDKSGLPNDRFSAERPEGSISTLTIQRTEQRDSAMYRCASSDRFNEQFFGPGTRLTVL.

The J gene is TRBJ2-1, the V gene TRBV6-6; a weak D match, TRBD1 (5 bases). V lost 5 bases and J lost 6, with 11 bases in between. The germline V gene encodes CDR1 MNHNY and CDR2 SVGAGI (reference sequence). This CDR3 region has 13 residues. CDR3 protein: CASSTQALNEQFF. The CDR3 nucleotides are TGTGCCAGCAGTACACAGGCTCTCAATGAGCAGTTCTTC.

The chain employs TRBV5-6 and TRBJ1-5, with 9 bases lining up with TRBD1. Germline trimming cut 4 bases from V and 4 bases from J; bases unmatched to any gene: 9. Germline V gene lookup returns CDR1 SGHDT and CDR2 YYEEEE. The CDR3 sequence is 16 residues long. CDR3 amino acids: CASSQGTGRINQPQHF. CDR3 DNA: TGTGCCAGCAGCCAGGGGACAGGGAGGATAAATCAGCCCCAGCATTTT.

The J gene is TRBJ2-5, the V gene TRBV5-1; the match to TRBD2 covers 13 bases. Per germline, CDR1 SGHRS and CDR2 YFSETQ. The CDR3 runs to 16 residues. J lost 5 bases, V lost 2 bases, and 6 bases had no gene match. DNA of the CDR3: TGCGCCAGCAGCTTACTAGCGGGGGGGCGTGAGGAGACCCAGTACTTC. Translated, it gives CASSLLAGGREETQYF.

V and J are TRBV25-1 and TRBJ1-4; a possible D gene is TRBD1 (6 bases). V lost 5 bases and J lost 7, with 23 bases in between. This CDR3 contains 17 residues. The germline V gene has CDR1 MGHDK and CDR2 SYGVNS. CDR3 DNA: TGTGCCAGCAGTAGTCTAGGGACACCAAACCGGGCTGAAAAACTGTTTTTT. Translated, it gives CASSSLGTPNRAEKLFF.

The chain uses TRBV28 and TRBJ2-7; 12 bases agree with TRBD2. The CDR3 is 15 amino acids. CDR1 MDHEN and CDR2 SYDVKM come from the germline V gene. V lost 8 bases, J lost 6 bases, and 11 bases stayed unmatched. CDR3 protein: CASGRASGREGEQYF. The CDR3 DNA sequence: TGTGCCAGCGGGAGGGCTAGCGGGAGGGAGGGCGAGCAGTACTTC.